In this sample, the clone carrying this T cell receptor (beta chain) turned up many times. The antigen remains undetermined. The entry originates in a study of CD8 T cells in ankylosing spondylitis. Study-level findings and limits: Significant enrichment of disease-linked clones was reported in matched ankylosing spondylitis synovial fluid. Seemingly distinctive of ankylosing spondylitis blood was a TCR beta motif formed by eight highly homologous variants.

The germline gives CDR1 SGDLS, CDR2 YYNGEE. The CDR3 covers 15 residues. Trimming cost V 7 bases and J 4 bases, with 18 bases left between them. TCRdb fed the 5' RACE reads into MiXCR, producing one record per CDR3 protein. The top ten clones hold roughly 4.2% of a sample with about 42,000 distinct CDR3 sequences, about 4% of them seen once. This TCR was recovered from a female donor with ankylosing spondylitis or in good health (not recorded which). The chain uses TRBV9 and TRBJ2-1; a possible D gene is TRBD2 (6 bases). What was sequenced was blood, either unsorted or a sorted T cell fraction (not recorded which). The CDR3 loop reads CASVPVNGGYNEQFF. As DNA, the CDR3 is TGTGCCAGCGTCCCTGTTAACGGGGGTTACAATGAGCAGTTCTTC. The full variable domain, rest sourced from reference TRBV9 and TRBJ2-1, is DSGVTQTPKHLITATGQRVTLRCSPRSGDLSVYWYQQSLDQGLQFLIQYYNGEERAKGNILERFSAQQFPDLHSELNLSSLELGDSALYFCASVPVNGGYNEQFFGPGTRLTVL.